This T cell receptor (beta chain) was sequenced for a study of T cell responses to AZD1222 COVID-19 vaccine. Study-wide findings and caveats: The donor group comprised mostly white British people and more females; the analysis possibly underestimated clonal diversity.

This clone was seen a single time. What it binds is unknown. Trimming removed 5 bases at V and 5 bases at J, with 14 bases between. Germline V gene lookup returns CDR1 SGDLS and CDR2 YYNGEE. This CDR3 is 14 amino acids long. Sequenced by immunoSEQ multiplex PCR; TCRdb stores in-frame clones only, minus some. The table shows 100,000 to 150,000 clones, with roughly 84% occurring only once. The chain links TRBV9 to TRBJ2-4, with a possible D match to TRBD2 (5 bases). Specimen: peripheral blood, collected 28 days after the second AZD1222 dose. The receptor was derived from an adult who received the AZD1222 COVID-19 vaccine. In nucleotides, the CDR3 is TGTGCCAGCAGTGGCGGCGGGTTCGAAAACATTCAGTACTTC. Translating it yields CASSGGGFENIQYF.